Listed here are 31 T cell receptor beta chains from one sample, sequenced in a study of shared clonotypes between healthy human individuals. Profiling relied on immunoSEQ multiplex PCR, and the TCRdb table lists in-frame clones only, not all of them. The data contain about half a million clones, around three quarters of them singletons. Sequenced input: PBMCs. Source of these receptors: a woman aged 40 to 49 in good health. Some clones in this sample may be carry-over from other donors' samples.

The chain is built from TRBV4-1 and TRBJ2-1; TRBD2 matches at 7 bases. V was clipped by 8 bases and J by 3 bases; unmatched bases: 16. In germline, CDR1 is MGHRA, CDR2 YSYEKL. The CDR3 loop spans 17 amino acids. CDR3 protein: CASGKQKSGELYNEQFF. DNA for the CDR3: TGCGCCAGCGGCAAACAGAAAAGCGGGGAGCTCTACAATGAGCAGTTCTTC.

The chain links TRBV18 to TRBJ2-1, with 14 bases that match TRBD2. The CDR3 is made up of 16 amino acids. Germline CDR1 reads KGHSH; CDR2 reads LQKENI. J was trimmed by 8 bases and V by 6 bases; bases with no gene match: 9. The CDR3 here is CASSGTSGRRSDEQFF. CDR3 sequence (DNA): TGTGCCAGCTCCGGGACTAGCGGGAGACGTTCGGATGAGCAGTTCTTC.

V and J are TRBV5-1 and TRBJ2-2; no firm D call. Germline assignment: CDR1 SGHRS and CDR2 YFSETQ. CDR3 length equals 19 residues. The V gene lost 2 bases and the J gene lost 0 bases, with 20 bases spanning the gap. The CDR3 sequence is CASSFRKWADSANTGELFF. In DNA form, the CDR3 reads TGCGCCAGCAGCTTCCGGAAATGGGCGGATTCAGCGAACACCGGGGAGCTGTTTTTT.

V is TRBV9 and J is TRBJ2-3; tentatively, D is TRBD1 or TRBD2 (6 bases each). This CDR3 has 15 amino acids. The germline gives CDR1 SGDLS, CDR2 YYNGEE. Trimming took 4 bases from V and 2 from J, leaving 14 bases between them. The CDR3, as DNA: TGTGCCAGCAGCCACTGGGGGGCAAACACAGATACGCAGTATTTT. Residues: CASSHWGANTDTQYF.

This chain uses TRBV27 with TRBJ2-2; a possible D gene is TRBD2 (5 bases). The germline V gene has CDR1 MNHEY and CDR2 SMNVEV (reference sequence). This CDR3 has 16 amino acids. V lost 8 bases to trimming and J lost 8 bases, with 24 bases between them. The DNA for the CDR3 is TGTGCCAGCGGACCCCTTCCCACTAGGTCGTCAGGGGAGCTGTTTTTT. Protein product: CASGPLPTRSSGELFF.

The chain links TRBV15 to TRBJ2-5, with D possibly matching TRBD2 (6 bases). This CDR3 is built from 15 residues. The V end lost 0 bases, the J end lost 2 bases, and 10 bases lay between the germline ends. Germline loops: CDR1 LNHNV, CDR2 YYDKDF (reference sequence). The chain's CDR3 is CATSRDIGTQETQYF. The CDR3 nucleotides read TGTGCCACCAGCAGAGATATCGGGACTCAAGAGACCCAGTACTTC.

The chain joins TRBV7-9 to TRBJ2-3; unclear D gene. The V gene's germline CDR1 is SEHNR and CDR2 FQNEAQ (reference sequence). The CDR3 runs 15 residues. V lost 5 bases and J lost 0, with 12 bases in between. The CDR3 protein is CASSTDGTSTDTQYF. The CDR3 DNA reads TGTGCCAGCAGCACCGACGGTACTAGCACAGATACGCAGTATTTT.

The V and J genes are TRBV4-2 and TRBJ2-3; weak D call: TRBD2 (6 bases). Germline V gene lookup returns CDR1 LGHNA and CDR2 YNFKEQ. This CDR3 region has 16 residues. Trimming shortened V by 5 bases and J by 1 base, and 16 bases separated the two germline ends. The CDR3: CASSWLGGTGTDTQYF. The CDR3 DNA follows: TGTGCCAGCAGCTGGCTGGGAGGTACGGGCACAGATACGCAGTATTTT.

The CDR3, as DNA: TGTGCCAGCAGCCGAAGGACTAGCGGGAACACCGGGGAGCTGTTTTTT. It yields the protein CASSRRTSGNTGELFF. The V gene is TRBV13, the J gene TRBJ2-2; 10 bases are a match to TRBD2. Trimming at V came to 5 bases and at J to 1 base, leaving 4 bases not matched to a gene. CDR1 and CDR2 (germline): PRHDT, FYEKMQ (reference sequence). The CDR3 contains 16 residues.

The chain combines TRBV15 with TRBJ1-4; D not certain. Trimming cost V 0 bases and J 8 bases, with 13 bases left between them. CDR1 and CDR2 from the germline V gene are LNHNV and YYDKDF (reference sequence). This CDR3 is 15 amino acids long. The CDR3 is CATSREDLAGEKLFF. The CDR3 DNA sequence: TGTGCCACCAGCAGAGAGGACCTTGCGGGGGAAAAACTGTTTTTT.

V usage is TRBV9 and J usage is TRBJ2-1, with 10 bases that match TRBD2. CDR1 and CDR2 from the germline V gene are SGDLS and YYNGEE. Trimming took 4 bases from V and 7 from J; bases not matched to a gene: 8. CDR3 length equals 15 residues. This chain's CDR3 is CASSPSGRAWNEQFF. CDR3 DNA: TGTGCCAGCAGCCCCAGCGGGAGGGCTTGGAATGAGCAGTTCTTC.

The V and J genes are TRBV7-2 and TRBJ1-2; D ambiguous. Trimming cost V 3 bases and J 2 bases, with 10 bases left between them. The CDR3 sequence is 14 residues long. Germline assignment: CDR1 SGHTA and CDR2 FQGNSA. DNA of the CDR3: TGTGCCAGCAGCTTGGGCAGCCGGAACTATGGCTACACCTTC. Protein product: CASSLGSRNYGYTF.

To note about this clone: Other DNA sequences from this sample encode an identical CDR3 as well. The chain links TRBV5-1 to TRBJ2-3, with 9 bases aligning to TRBD2. The length of the CDR3 is 17 residues. Germline V gives CDR1 SGHRS, CDR2 YFSETQ. After removal of 0 bases from V and 0 bases from J, the junction contained 5 bases not matched to a gene. The CDR3 here is CASSLELAGISTDTQYF. The DNA of the CDR3 is TGCGCCAGCAGCTTGGAGCTAGCGGGGATTAGCACAGATACGCAGTATTTT.

This clone occurred once. In DNA form, the CDR3 reads TGCAGTGCTAGAGACAGGGAGCAGTTCTTC. Translating gives CSARDREQFF. The rearrangement joins TRBV20-1 to TRBJ2-1; D call uncertain. CDR3 size: 10 residues. Germline V CDR1 and CDR2: DFQATT, SNEGSKA (reference sequence). V was clipped by 0 bases and J by 10 bases, with 4 bases between them.

This chain uses TRBV11-2 with TRBJ2-1; the D gene is possibly TRBD1 (5 bases). Germline CDR1 SGHAT, CDR2 FQNNGV. This CDR3 spans 16 amino acids. V lost 2 bases, J lost 3 bases, and 14 bases lay in between. CDR3: CASSLIGQGYYNEQFF. For the CDR3, the DNA is TGTGCCAGCAGCTTAATCGGGCAGGGTTACTACAATGAGCAGTTCTTC.

This clone was observed a single time. This chain joins TRBV20-1 and TRBJ2-7; D gene uncertain. V gave up 4 bases and J gave up 4 bases, with 5 bases separating them. The germline CDR1 and CDR2 sequences are DFQATT and SNEGSKA (reference sequence). This CDR3 region has 10 residues. The CDR3 bases are TGCAGTGCTACCTTGTACGAGCAGTACTTC. Translation: CSATLYEQYF.

This clone was detected only a few times. This sequence joins TRBV4-1 and TRBJ2-1; D assignment may be TRBD1 or TRBD2 (5 bases each). Germline V lookup: CDR1 MGHRA, CDR2 YSYEKL. V lost 4 bases and J lost 11, with 12 bases in between. The CDR3 is made up of 12 amino acids. The CDR3 sequence: CASSPGRDQQFF. The CDR3 DNA sequence: TGCGCCAGCAGCCCGGGCCGGGACCAGCAGTTCTTC.

The chain uses TRBV7-9 and TRBJ1-2; no clear D gene. The CDR3 has 14 amino acids. CDR1 SEHNR and CDR2 FQNEAQ come from the germline V gene (reference sequence). V shed 0 bases and J shed 7 bases, with 12 bases lying between them. The CDR3 loop reads CASSLAEGEIGYTF. CDR3 in DNA: TGTGCCAGCAGCTTAGCGGAGGGTGAGATTGGCTACACCTTC.

The chain is built from TRBV9 and TRBJ2-3; D may be TRBD2 (5 bases). The V and J ends lost 0 bases and 8 bases respectively, with 10 bases between them. This CDR3 comprises 13 residues. Germline assignment: CDR1 SGDLS and CDR2 YYNGEE. The CDR3 is CASSVVSEGTQYF. In DNA, the CDR3 is TGTGCCAGCAGCGTAGTTTCCGAGGGTACGCAGTATTTT.

This clone was recorded only once. The sample contains more than one DNA sequence encoding this CDR3. The V gene is TRBV7-3, the J gene TRBJ2-3; no reliable D call. The CDR3 spans 15 residues. Germline values: CDR1 SGHTA, CDR2 FQGTGA. The V end was cut by 2 bases, the J end by 0 bases, with 9 bases between. CDR3 region: CASSLRPGSTDTQYF. For the CDR3, the DNA is TGTGCCAGCAGCTTACGCCCCGGGAGCACAGATACGCAGTATTTT.

The gene calls are TRBV10-1 and TRBJ2-7; tentative D call: TRBD1 (5 bases). The germline CDR1 and CDR2 sequences are WNHNN and SYGVQD (reference sequence). The CDR3 consists of 15 residues. The V gene lost 1 base and the J gene lost 2 bases, with 12 bases spanning the gap. DNA for the CDR3: TGCGCCAGCAGTGAGTTAGGCAGGGCGCCCTACGAGCAGTACTTC. This codes for CASSELGRAPYEQYF.

This clone turned up a few times. J is TRBJ2-7 and V is TRBV28; 8 nucleotides align to TRBD1. Trimming cost V 6 bases and J 2 bases; bases outside gene matches: 6. The CDR3 loop spans 14 amino acids. The germline V gene has CDR1 MDHEN and CDR2 SYDVKM. The CDR3 reads CASRSGGAPYEQYF. The DNA of the CDR3 is TGTGCCAGCAGGTCAGGGGGCGCACCCTACGAGCAGTACTTC.

In the case of this clone: A far bigger clonotype differs at one base, so this is likely a read error. The chain has TRBV9 and TRBJ1-3; perhaps TRBD1 as D (6 bases). Germline V CDR1 and CDR2: SGDLS, YYNGEE. Trimming removed 3 bases at V and 3 bases at J, with 7 bases between. This CDR3 is built from 13 residues. The CDR3 DNA reads TGTGCCAGCAGCGAACAGGGTGGAAACACCATATATTTT. It yields the protein CASSEQGGNTIYF.

The chain carries TRBV2 and TRBJ2-7, with D possibly TRBD1 on 6 matching bases. In germline, CDR1 is SNHLY, CDR2 FYNNEI. Trimming cost V 4 bases and J 1 base, with 14 bases left between them. The CDR3 consists of 15 residues. The DNA for the CDR3 is TGTGCCAGCAGTGCCACCGGGACAATATCCTACGAGCAGTACTTC. It encodes CASSATGTISYEQYF.

The DNA for the CDR3 is TGTGCCATCAGTGAGTTTTACGGATCGGATGGCTACACCTTC. Residues: CAISEFYGSDGYTF. The chain is built from TRBV10-3 and TRBJ1-2; D unresolved. Trimming took off 1 base at V and 6 bases at J, with 12 bases between the two ends. Germline V gene sequence: CDR1 ENHRY, CDR2 SYGVKD. The CDR3 spans 14 residues.

Of note for this clone: The sample carries other DNA sequences with the same CDR3. This sequence joins TRBV29-1 and TRBJ2-1; D is undetermined. The CDR3 is 13 amino acids. V was trimmed by 6 bases and J by 12 bases, leaving 21 bases between them. The germline V gene encodes CDR1 SQVTM and CDR2 ANQGSEA. The CDR3 reads CSVVASRVGGQFF. CDR3 DNA: TGCAGCGTCGTTGCGTCTCGTGTGGGTGGGCAGTTCTTC.

On this clone itself: Other DNA variants within this sample encode the same CDR3. The V call is TRBV5-6, the J call TRBJ2-5; 12 positions match TRBD2. Germline V gene data show CDR1 as SGHDT and CDR2 as YYEEEE. With V trimmed by 4 bases and J by 5 bases, 6 bases remained unmatched. The CDR3 is 15 amino acids. The DNA for the CDR3 is TGTGCCAGCAGCCGACTAGCGGGAGTGGGGGAGACCCAGTACTTC. Protein sequence: CASSRLAGVGETQYF.

The chain uses TRBV2 and TRBJ2-7; tentatively, D is TRBD2 (6 bases). Germline V CDR1 and CDR2: SNHLY, FYNNEI. This CDR3 has 14 residues. Between the trimmed V and J ends, which lost 6 bases and 5 bases, there was a span of 17 bases. The CDR3: CASSDSGRHNEQYF. CDR3 nucleotide sequence: TGTGCCAGCAGCGATTCCGGGAGACACAACGAGCAGTACTTC.

For this clone: A far larger clone is one base from this, pointing to a likely read error. The V gene is TRBV28, the J gene TRBJ2-7; the D is unclear. CDR1 and CDR2 from the germline V gene are MDHEN and SYDVKM. The CDR3 has 18 amino acids. In DNA, the CDR3 is TGTGCCAGCGGTTTTATATTCCCCGGGCGGCCCCGCTCCTACGAGCAGTACTTC. Protein product: CASGFIFPGRPRSYEQYF.

This chain joins TRBV7-6 and TRBJ1-1, with a possible D match to TRBD1 (5 bases). The CDR3 consists of 14 residues. From germline, CDR1 is SGHVS and CDR2 FNYEAQ. Between the trimmed V and J ends, which lost 5 bases and 8 bases, there was a span of 18 bases. CDR3 DNA sequence: TGTGCCAGCAGCCTGGGACGGAACTCGAAGGAAGCTTTCTTT. Its protein product is CASSLGRNSKEAFF.

This chain uses TRBV10-2 with TRBJ2-7, with D possibly matching TRBD1 (5 bases). CDR3 length: 14 residues. Deletions cut 0 bases from V and 1 base from J, with 7 bases between. Germline V gene data show CDR1 as WSHSY and CDR2 as SAAADI. CDR3 nucleotide sequence: TGCGCCAGCAGTGAGTCGGGGCCTTCCTACGAGCAGTACTTC. It encodes CASSESGPSYEQYF.